The 27 T cell receptor beta chains below all came from one sample that was sequenced in a study of blood T cell repertoires in COVID-19. Here immunoSEQ multiplex PCR was the method, and the copy in TCRdb shows in-frame clones only, minus some. Of under 300,000 clones listed, approximately 90% were seen once; the top ten hold about 6%. Sequencing was done on a sample of PBMCs or T cells enriched from blood (not recorded which). The receptors stem from a woman in her twenties or thirties with acute COVID-19.

The chain uses TRBV6-5 and TRBJ2-7; 9 bases are a match to TRBD1. Germline V CDR1 and CDR2: MNHEY, SVGAGI. The CDR3 is 14 amino acids. In DNA, the CDR3 is TGTGCTCGAGATTGCCGACAGGGGGTCCACGAGCAGTACTTC. As protein: CARDCRQGVHEQYF.

The chain recombines TRBV6-6 with TRBJ2-1; weak D call: TRBD1 (5 bases). The CDR3 runs 11 residues. CDR1 is MNHNY and CDR2 is SVGAGI in the germline V gene (reference sequence). V was pared by 8 bases and J by 6 bases, with 8 bases between. This CDR3 reads CASATVNEQFF. The CDR3 DNA follows: TGTGCCAGCGCGACAGTCAATGAGCAGTTCTTC.

The V and J genes are TRBV19 and TRBJ2-7, with D possibly matching TRBD2 (6 bases). V was cut by 3 bases and J by 0 bases, with 12 bases left in between. Per the germline V gene, CDR1 is LNHDA and CDR2 is SQIVND (reference sequence). The CDR3 totals 15 residues. CDR3 DNA sequence: TGTGCCAGTAGTATTCTGGCGGGGAGCTCCTACGAGCAGTACTTC. Translating it yields CASSILAGSSYEQYF.

The chain uses TRBV14 and TRBJ2-1; TRBD2 matches at 13 bases. The CDR3 sequence is 16 residues long. After removal of 8 bases from V and 4 bases from J, the junction contained 8 bases not matched to a gene. CDR1 SGHDN and CDR2 FVKESK come from the germline V gene. The CDR3 region is CASSGLAGVLYNEQFF. The CDR3 coding sequence is TGTGCCAGCTCAGGACTAGCGGGAGTTTTATACAATGAGCAGTTCTTC. Based on the CDR3 plus reference TRBV14 and TRBJ2-1, the full variable domain is EAGVTQFPSHSVIEKGQTVTLRCDPISGHDNLYWYRRVMGKEIKFLLHFVKESKQDESGMPNNRFLAERTGGTYSTLKVQPAELEDSGVYFCASSGLAGVLYNEQFFGPGTRLTVL.

The rearrangement uses TRBV13 and TRBJ1-6; D is possibly TRBD1 (5 bases). CDR3 length equals 16 residues. V lost 5 bases and J lost 7, with 18 bases in between. The germline gives CDR1 PRHDT, CDR2 FYEKMQ (reference sequence). DNA of the CDR3: TGTGCCAGCAGCGCGGGGCCCCTGGCGGGGAATTCACCCCTCCACTTT. This sequence encodes CASSAGPLAGNSPLHF. The full variable domain, with the rest looked up from reference TRBV13 and TRBJ1-6, is AAGVIQSPRHLIKEKRETATLKCYPIPRHDTVYWYQQGPGQDPQFLISFYEKMQSDKGSIPDRFSAQQFSDYHSELNMSSLELGDSALYFCASSAGPLAGNSPLHFGNGTRLTVT.

This chain uses TRBV10-3 with TRBJ2-3; 11 bases are shared with TRBD2. CDR1 ENHRY and CDR2 SYGVKD come from the germline V gene. The CDR3 consists of 16 residues. V lost 5 bases to trimming and J lost 3 bases; unmatched junction nucleotides: 7. The CDR3 loop is CAISRLAGGETDTQYF. As DNA, the CDR3 is TGTGCCATCAGTAGGCTAGCGGGGGGCGAGACAGATACGCAGTATTTT.

This rearrangement joins TRBV7-2 to TRBJ2-2; maybe TRBD1 (6 bases). Trimming took off 3 bases at V and 0 bases at J, with 11 bases between the two ends. In germline, CDR1 is SGHTA, CDR2 FQGNSA. This CDR3 is 16 amino acids long. The CDR3 sequence is CASSLDNRANTGELFF. DNA of the CDR3: TGTGCCAGCAGCTTGGATAACAGGGCGAACACCGGGGAGCTGTTTTTT.

J is TRBJ2-1 and V is TRBV7-9, with D unresolved. Trimming took off 5 bases at V and 16 bases at J, with 9 bases between the two ends. Germline V CDR1 and CDR2: SEHNR, FQNEAQ (reference sequence). The CDR3 extends over 9 amino acids. The DNA for the CDR3 is TGTGCCAGCAGCCCCTTTCTCTTCTTC. It codes for CASSPFLFF.

The chain joins TRBV29-1 to TRBJ2-1, with 7 bases lining up with TRBD1. Germline lookup yields CDR1 SQVTM and CDR2 ANQGSEA. The CDR3 consists of 13 residues. V dropped 4 bases and J dropped 2; count of bases not matched to a gene: 2. In nucleotides, the CDR3 is TGCAGCGTTGGACAGGGAGCCTACAATGAGCAGTTCTTC. Protein: CSVGQGAYNEQFF.

CDR3 sequence reads: CASSPPTSGGNEQFF. The CDR3 bases are TGTGCCAGCAGTCCCCCGACTAGCGGGGGAAATGAGCAGTTCTTC. The chain carries TRBV27 and TRBJ2-1; 12 bases line up with TRBD2. Germline CDR1 is MNHEY and CDR2 is SMNVEV (reference sequence). With 5 bases clipped from V and 7 bases from J, the junction kept 6 bases outside the gene matches. The CDR3 loop spans 15 amino acids.

This clone turned up a few times. The CDR3 loop reads CASSKRQGNTDTQYF. In DNA form, the CDR3 reads TGTGCCAGCAGCAAAAGACAGGGTAACACAGATACGCAGTATTTT. The chain is built from TRBV2 and TRBJ2-3; TRBD1 aligns across 7 bases. CDR3 length: 15 amino acids. CDR1 SNHLY and CDR2 FYNNEI come from the germline V gene. Germline trimming cut 6 bases from V and 2 bases from J; bases unmatched to any gene: 8.

The rearrangement joins TRBV30 to TRBJ2-3, with D possibly matching TRBD2 (5 bases). The germline V gene encodes CDR1 GTSNPN and CDR2 SVGIG (reference sequence). V was clipped by 1 base and J by 1 base, with 15 bases between them. The CDR3 runs 16 residues. CDR3 sequence (DNA): TGTGCCTGGAGTGGTGGTAGGGCGCGGGGCACAGATACGCAGTATTTT. This gives the protein CAWSGGRARGTDTQYF.

The chain combines TRBV7-9 with TRBJ2-7, with 9 bases that match TRBD2. CDR1 SEHNR and CDR2 FQNEAQ come from the germline V gene (reference sequence). This CDR3 contains 17 residues. V trimming: 5 bases; J trimming: 6 bases; junction bases outside the gene matches: 17. CDR3 in DNA: TGTGCCAGCAGCCTAGAGAAAGATAGCGGGAGCGGAGGCGAGCAGTACTTC. It encodes CASSLEKDSGSGGEQYF. Complete variable domain (other parts from reference TRBV7-9 and TRBJ2-7): DTGVSQNPRHKITKRGQNVTFRCDPISEHNRLYWYRQTLGQGPEFLTYFQNEAQLEKSRLLSDRFSAERPKGSFSTLEIQRTEQGDSAMYLCASSLEKDSGSGGEQYFGPGTRLTVT.

The chain combines TRBV5-1 with TRBJ1-2; D perhaps matches TRBD1 (6 bases). The CDR3 spans 14 residues. Germline CDR1 reads SGHRS; CDR2 reads YFSETQ. The germline V and J ends were trimmed by 1 base and 8 bases, with 15 bases remaining between them. The DNA of the CDR3 is TGCGCCAGCAGCTTGACTCGGCAGGGGAACGGCTACACCTTC. Translation gives CASSLTRQGNGYTF.

This clone has only one observation. This chain joins TRBV18 and TRBJ1-2; no firm D call. CDR1 and CDR2 (germline): KGHSH, LQKENI. The CDR3 totals 13 residues. Trimming removed 3 bases at V and 2 bases at J, with 7 bases between. The CDR3: CASSPDKNYGYTF. The CDR3 nucleotides are TGTGCCAGCTCACCCGACAAGAACTATGGCTACACCTTC. The full variable domain, completed using reference TRBV18 and TRBJ1-2, is NAGVMQNPRHLVRRRGQEARLRCSPMKGHSHVYWYRQLPEEGLKFMVYLQKENIIDESGMPKERFSAEFPKEGPSILRIQQVVRGDSAAYFCASSPDKNYGYTFGSGTRLTVV.

The chain is built from TRBV2 and TRBJ1-1; the D is unclear. Trimming left V 2 bases short and J 7 bases short, with 14 bases between. This CDR3 has 14 residues. Germline V gene data show CDR1 as SNHLY and CDR2 as FYNNEI. DNA for the CDR3: TGTGCCAGCAGTGAAAGCAGGAGAGGAGGTGAAGCTTTCTTT. It yields the protein CASSESRRGGEAFF.

The rearrangement links TRBV2 to TRBJ2-3; 13 nucleotides align to TRBD2. V lost 6 bases to trimming and J lost 4 bases; unmatched junction nucleotides: 7. The CDR3 sequence is 16 residues long. CDR1 is SNHLY, CDR2 FYNNEI, per germline. The CDR3 loop reads CASRAGLAGVADTQYF. CDR3 in DNA: TGTGCCAGCAGAGCAGGACTAGCGGGAGTGGCAGATACGCAGTATTTT.

The chain uses TRBV28 and TRBJ2-7; 10 nucleotides align to TRBD2. CDR3 length: 15 amino acids. Losses at the gene ends were 3 bases for V and 2 bases for J; bases not matched to a gene: 4. Germline CDR1 MDHEN, CDR2 SYDVKM. CDR3 region: CASSLGAGGAYEQYF. The DNA of the CDR3 is TGTGCCAGCAGTTTGGGAGCGGGAGGGGCCTACGAGCAGTACTTC. The variable domain in full, with the rest retrieved from reference TRBV28 and TRBJ2-7, is DVKVTQSSRYLVKRTGEKVFLECVQDMDHENMFWYRQDPGLGLRLIYFSYDVKMKEKGDIPEGYSVSREKKERFSLILESASTNQTSMYLCASSLGAGGAYEQYFGPGTRLTVT.

The CDR3 region is CANGREQYF. The CDR3 nucleotides are TGTGCCAACGGTCGCGAGCAGTACTTC. V is TRBV11-3 and J is TRBJ2-7; D unclear. Germline loops: CDR1 SGHNT, CDR2 YENEEA. The ends were cut back, 10 bases at V and 6 bases at J, with 7 bases in the middle. This CDR3 has 9 residues.

V usage is TRBV27 and J usage is TRBJ2-2; a weak D match, TRBD2 (7 bases). There are 18 residues in the CDR3. Trimming removed 5 bases from V and 0 bases from J, with 19 bases in between. Germline V CDR1 and CDR2: MNHEY, SMNVEV (reference sequence). The CDR3 bases are TGTGCCAGCAGTCTATTGGCCGCCGGGGGGCCGAACACCGGGGAGCTGTTTTTT. Residues: CASSLLAAGGPNTGELFF.

This clone was observed a single time. The chain recombines TRBV7-2 with TRBJ2-3, with 9 bases aligning to TRBD2. Germline lookup yields CDR1 SGHTA and CDR2 FQGNSA. V was pared by 2 bases and J by 1 base, with 4 bases of the junction left unmatched. The length of the CDR3 is 16 residues. The CDR3 loop is CASSLRGGGGTDTQYF. Here the CDR3 DNA reads TGTGCCAGCAGCTTAAGGGGCGGGGGGGGCACAGATACGCAGTATTTT.

The rearrangement joins TRBV4-1 to TRBJ1-2, with D uncertain. The V end was cut by 3 bases, the J end by 2 bases, with 16 bases between. The CDR3 runs to 16 residues. Germline V gene data show CDR1 as MGHRA and CDR2 as YSYEKL. The CDR3 nucleotides read TGCGCCAGCAGCCATCCACCTGAACAGACAAACTATGGCTACACCTTC. It translates to CASSHPPEQTNYGYTF.

The rearrangement joins TRBV7-8 to TRBJ1-3, with TRBD1 as a possible D gene (6 bases). V lost 2 bases and J 2 bases, leaving 25 bases between the germline ends. This CDR3 has 20 amino acids. From germline, CDR1 is SGHVS and CDR2 FQNEAQ. CDR3 loop: CASSLSLQGSWTFAGNTIYF. CDR3 nucleotides: TGTGCCAGCAGCTTATCCTTACAGGGCTCGTGGACCTTCGCTGGAAACACCATATATTTT. Supplemented by reference TRBV7-8 and TRBJ1-3, the full variable domain reads GAGVSQSPRYKVAKRGQDVALRCDPISGHVSLFWYQQALGQGPEFLTYFQNEAQLDKSGLPSDRFFAERPEGSVSTLKIQRTQQEDSAVYLCASSLSLQGSWTFAGNTIYFGEGSWLTVV.

This clone appeared a few times. The chain combines TRBV6-2 or TRBV6-3 with TRBJ2-3; 10 bases match TRBD2. Per the germline V gene, CDR1 is MNHEY and CDR2 is SVGEGT. The CDR3 is 17 amino acids. V shed 6 bases and J 6 bases; nucleotides not matched to a gene: 15. As DNA, the CDR3 is TGTGCCAGCAGCCTCCCCCCAAGCGGGAGGGCTTCGGATACGCAGTATTTT. It translates to CASSLPPSGRASDTQYF.

The chain is built from TRBV29-1 and TRBJ1-1, with a weak D call TRBD1 (6 bases). Trimming cost V 3 bases and J 4 bases, with 15 bases left between them. Per the germline V gene, CDR1 is SQVTM and CDR2 is ANQGSEA. The CDR3 is 14 amino acids. The CDR3 here is CSVDPRGGGTEAFF. In nucleotides, the CDR3 is TGCAGCGTTGATCCCAGGGGAGGGGGCACTGAAGCTTTCTTT.

The chain couples TRBV27 to TRBJ2-7; TRBD2 aligns across 8 bases. Trimming cost V 10 bases and J 2 bases; bases outside gene matches: 7. The CDR3 has 13 residues. Germline CDR1 is MNHEY and CDR2 is SMNVEV (reference sequence). The CDR3 bases are TGTGCCACCCGGGGGGGGAGGACCTACGAGCAGTACTTC. Translation: CATRGGRTYEQYF.

The CDR3 region has the DNA TGTGCCTGGTCCCAGGGGCCGCTCGGGGGCAATCAGCCCCAGCATTTT. This sequence encodes CAWSQGPLGGNQPQHF. The chain recombines TRBV30 with TRBJ1-5; D is possibly TRBD1 (6 bases). CDR1 GTSNPN and CDR2 SVGIG come from the germline V gene (reference sequence). CDR3 length equals 16 residues. Deletions cut 5 bases from V and 2 bases from J, with 19 bases between.